This T cell receptor (beta chain) appears in the sequencing data of a study of blood T cell repertoires in COVID-19. This CDR3 is 11 amino acids long. Germline assignment: CDR1 PRHDT and CDR2 FYEKMQ (reference sequence). V was cut by 2 bases and J by 9 bases, with 5 bases left in between. Original data processing: For nucleated cells, counts were estimated from reference gene primer amplification. Clones were sequenced by immunoSEQ multiplex PCR, and TCRdb holds only the in-frame ones, with some missing. D and trimming were read from the DNA, whereas the V and J calls and clone size are those reported in that table. The table lists roughly 250,000 clones, about 80% of them singletons. This clone occurred once.

Sequences were obtained from peripheral blood. The sequence was collected from a woman older than 75 with acute or convalescent COVID-19. J is TRBJ2-1 and V is TRBV13, with D maybe TRBD1 (5 bases). CDR3 region: CASSLRGEQFF. CDR3 bases: TGTGCCAGCAGCTTAAGGGGTGAGCAGTTCTTC.